This note documents a single T cell receptor beta chain sequence. Germline-derived CDR1 and CDR2 are SGHKS and YYEKEE (reference sequence). The CDR3 has 17 amino acids. The V gene end was trimmed by 4 bases and the J gene end by 4 bases; junction bases not matched to a gene: 13. The sample belongs to a study of shared clonotypes between healthy human individuals. Positively selected for CCR7, the CD45RO-negative cells used as naive CD8 cells excluded terminally differentiated effector memory CD45RA+ cells. Profiled with immunoSEQ multiplex PCR; TCRdb holds only in-frame clones, not every one. The sample shows under 1 million clones, just over 95% of them seen only once.

The V call is TRBV5-5, the J call TRBJ2-5; 10 bases align to TRBD1. The sample comprised naive CD8+ T cells sorted from blood. This clonotype was obtained from a man between 25 and 39 years old in good health. The CDR3 spells CASSPQRQGAVGETQYF. In nucleotides, the CDR3 is TGTGCCAGCAGCCCACAACGACAGGGGGCGGTTGGAGAGACCCAGTACTTC.